Below, 26 T cell receptor beta chains from the same sample are listed, as sequenced in a study of shared clonotypes between healthy human individuals. Profiled with immunoSEQ multiplex PCR; TCRdb holds only in-frame clones, not every one. The sample has about 2.1 million clones; 93% are singletons. Cells designated naive CD8 were CD45RO-negative and were positively selected for CCR7, with terminally differentiated effector memory CD45RA+ cells excluded. Source material: naive CD8+ T cells from PBMCs. Receptor source: a young man in good health. Some clones in this sample may be carry-over from other donors' samples.

This clone was seen only once. V and J are TRBV28 and TRBJ2-7; 7 nucleotides agree with TRBD2. CDR3 length: 17 amino acids. Trimming removed 4 bases from V and 2 bases from J; junction bases left unmatched: 14. From germline, CDR1 is MDHEN and CDR2 SYDVKM. The CDR3 coding sequence is TGTGCCAGCAGTTCGGTCAGGTTTTTAGCGGGCGCCTACGAGCAGTACTTC. It yields the protein CASSSVRFLAGAYEQYF.

This rearrangement joins TRBV7-6 to TRBJ2-7; no clear D. The CDR3 sequence is 11 residues long. V shed 2 bases and J shed 3 bases, with 2 bases lying between them. From germline, CDR1 is SGHVS and CDR2 FNYEAQ. The CDR3 loop reads CASSLNYEQYF. In nucleotides, the CDR3 is TGTGCCAGCAGCTTAAACTACGAGCAGTACTTC. The variable domain in full, with the rest retrieved from reference TRBV7-6 and TRBJ2-7, is GAGVSQSPRYKVTKRGQDVALRCDPISGHVSLYWYRQALGQGPEFLTYFNYEAQQDKSGLPNDRFSAERPEGSISTLTIQRTEQRDSAMYRCASSLNYEQYFGPGTRLTVT.

The rearrangement uses TRBV18 and TRBJ2-5; 11 nucleotides line up with TRBD2. The trim removed 2 bases at V and 5 bases at J, leaving 10 bases unmatched. This CDR3 has 17 residues. CDR1 KGHSH and CDR2 LQKENI come from the germline V gene. This chain's CDR3 is CASSPYELAGARETQYF. CDR3 coding DNA: TGTGCCAGCTCACCATACGAACTAGCGGGAGCGAGGGAGACCCAGTACTTC.

This clone has only one observation. The chain links TRBV9 to TRBJ2-1; TRBD1 matches 10 bases. The CDR3 runs to 15 residues. The junction had 4 bases not matched to a gene; V was cut back by 0 bases and J by 7 bases. Germline V gives CDR1 SGDLS, CDR2 YYNGEE. The CDR3 reads CASSVGQGAGNEQFF. In DNA, the CDR3 is TGTGCCAGCAGCGTAGGACAGGGGGCTGGGAATGAGCAGTTCTTC.

This clone has only one observation. The chain is built from TRBV27 and TRBJ1-5, with TRBD1 identical over 7 bases. This CDR3 is built from 16 residues. Per the germline V gene, CDR1 is MNHEY and CDR2 is SMNVEV (reference sequence). V lost 3 bases to trimming and J lost 1 base; unmatched junction nucleotides: 6. The CDR3 here is CASSLGDSRSNQPQHF. The CDR3 bases are TGTGCCAGCAGTTTGGGGGACAGCCGAAGCAATCAGCCCCAGCATTTT.

This clone was seen once. This chain connects TRBV9 to TRBJ2-7, with D tentatively TRBD2 (5 bases). Germline-derived CDR1 and CDR2 are SGDLS and YYNGEE. The CDR3 is made up of 13 amino acids. The V and J ends lost 3 bases and 7 bases respectively, with 14 bases between them. The CDR3 nucleotides read TGTGCCAGCAGCGCCTGGGCTACGGGGGAGCAGTACTTC. It encodes CASSAWATGEQYF.

The chain carries TRBV19 and TRBJ2-3; D call uncertain. The CDR3 covers 15 residues. Per the germline V gene, CDR1 is LNHDA and CDR2 is SQIVND (reference sequence). Trimming cost V 3 bases and J 2 bases, with 12 bases left between them. The CDR3 DNA reads TGTGCCAGTAGTATCGGGCCACCCAACACAGATACGCAGTATTTT. Its translation: CASSIGPPNTDTQYF.

V is TRBV6-5 and J is TRBJ2-7; maybe TRBD1 (6 bases). Between the trimmed V and J ends, which lost 0 bases and 3 bases, there was a span of 12 bases. This CDR3 is built from 15 residues. CDR1 is MNHEY, CDR2 SVGAGI, per germline. The CDR3 loop is CASSYSSGDGYEQYF. The DNA for the CDR3 is TGTGCCAGCAGTTACTCGTCAGGGGACGGCTACGAGCAGTACTTC.

The chain carries TRBV7-9 and TRBJ1-1; maybe TRBD1 (5 bases). The germline gives CDR1 SEHNR, CDR2 FQNEAQ (reference sequence). V was clipped by 0 bases and J by 5 bases, with 7 bases between them. The CDR3 extends over 13 amino acids. CDR3 sequence (DNA): TGTGCCAGCAGCTTAGCCAGACAGACTGAAGCTTTCTTT. Translation gives CASSLARQTEAFF. The full variable domain, rest sourced from reference TRBV7-9 and TRBJ1-1, is DTGVSQNPRHKITKRGQNVTFRCDPISEHNRLYWYRQTLGQGPEFLTYFQNEAQLEKSRLLSDRFSAERPKGSFSTLEIQRTEQGDSAMYLCASSLARQTEAFFGQGTRLTVV.

The chain recombines TRBV9 with TRBJ1-1, with D perhaps TRBD1 (5 bases). Trimming removed 4 bases from V and 6 bases from J, with 10 bases in between. The germline CDR1 and CDR2 sequences are SGDLS and YYNGEE. CDR3 length: 12 residues. The CDR3 sequence: CASSPSGAEAFF. The CDR3 DNA is TGTGCCAGCAGCCCATCGGGGGCTGAAGCTTTCTTT.

The chain joins TRBV4-2 to TRBJ2-5; no reliable D call. V lost 1 base, J lost 1 base, and 4 bases lay in between. This CDR3 region has 13 residues. CDR1 and CDR2 (germline): LGHNA, YNFKEQ. CDR3 in DNA: TGTGCCAGCAGCCAAGTCCCCCAAGAGACCCAGTACTTC. Its translation: CASSQVPQETQYF.

V usage is TRBV7-9 and J usage is TRBJ2-7; 8 bases line up with TRBD1. Germline V gene sequence: CDR1 SEHNR, CDR2 FQNEAQ (reference sequence). The V gene end was trimmed by 0 bases and the J gene end by 3 bases; junction bases not matched to a gene: 7. CDR3 size: 16 residues. CDR3 nucleotides: TGTGCCAGCAGCTTAGCGAGGGACAGGACAGACTACGAGCAGTACTTC. As protein: CASSLARDRTDYEQYF.

This rearrangement joins TRBV30 to TRBJ2-5; 10 nucleotides line up with TRBD2. Germline CDR1 is GTSNPN and CDR2 is SVGIG (reference sequence). V shed 2 bases and J 4 bases; nucleotides not matched to a gene: 4. There are 14 residues in the CDR3. In DNA form, the CDR3 reads TGTGCCTGGAGTAGGATAGCGGGAGGAGAGACCCAGTACTTC. Its protein product is CAWSRIAGGETQYF.

CDR3 in amino acids: CASSKSKQENQYF. In nucleotides, the CDR3 is TGTGCCAGCAGCAAGAGTAAGCAAGAGAACCAGTACTTC. This sequence joins TRBV21-1 and TRBJ2-5; the table calls TRBD2, which could not be checked here. TRBV21-1 is flagged as a pseudogene. The CDR3 covers 13 residues.

This chain joins TRBV19 and TRBJ1-1; D might be TRBD1 (5 bases). Deletions cut 3 bases from V and 1 base from J, with 12 bases between. Germline lookup yields CDR1 LNHDA and CDR2 SQIVND (reference sequence). CDR3 length: 15 amino acids. CDR3 sequence (DNA): TGTGCCAGTAGTATGGTCGGACACAGGAACACTGAAGCTTTCTTT. Its translation is CASSMVGHRNTEAFF.

The chain combines TRBV15 with TRBJ2-7; D is perhaps TRBD1 (7 bases). The length of the CDR3 is 17 residues. With 3 bases removed from V and 5 bases from J, the gap between germline ends came to 23 bases. From germline, CDR1 is LNHNV and CDR2 YYDKDF (reference sequence). As DNA, the CDR3 is TGTGCCACCAGCAGTGCCCCTCGGGACAGTGGCGGGGACGAGCAGTACTTC. Amino acid sequence: CATSSAPRDSGGDEQYF.

The chain has TRBV13 and TRBJ2-1, with TRBD2 identical over 9 bases. The V gene end was trimmed by 4 bases and the J gene end by 3 bases; junction bases not matched to a gene: 7. The germline V gene has CDR1 PRHDT and CDR2 FYEKMQ (reference sequence). The CDR3 contains 16 residues. CDR3 sequence reads: CASSSLGTSLYNEQFF. CDR3 DNA sequence: TGTGCCAGCAGCTCCCTCGGGACTAGCCTCTACAATGAGCAGTTCTTC.

The rearrangement links TRBV7-8 to TRBJ2-3; 7 positions match TRBD1. This CDR3 is built from 16 residues. V trimming: 8 bases; J trimming: 3 bases; junction bases outside the gene matches: 14. The germline CDR1 and CDR2 sequences are SGHVS and FQNEAQ. The CDR3 DNA is TGTGCCAGCGCCAGTGGGGCAGGGGGAGTGACAGATACGCAGTATTTT. This sequence encodes CASASGAGGVTDTQYF.

This clone was observed once. The rearrangement joins TRBV4-3 to TRBJ2-1; a weak D match, TRBD1 (6 bases). Germline CDR1 and CDR2: LGHNA and YSLEER. Trimming cost V 4 bases and J 6 bases, with 16 bases left between them. The CDR3 runs to 15 residues. CDR3 sequence (DNA): TGCGCCAGCAGCCGGAACCTGGCGACAGGCAATGAGCAGTTCTTC. It specifies CASSRNLATGNEQFF.

J is TRBJ2-2 and V is TRBV27, with 8 positions matching TRBD1. V was clipped by 6 bases and J by 4 bases; unmatched bases: 13. Germline-derived CDR1 and CDR2 are MNHEY and SMNVEV (reference sequence). The CDR3 is 17 amino acids. Written as DNA, the CDR3 is TGTGCCAGCAGCCTTCGAGACAGGGGAATCATCACCGGGGAGCTGTTTTTT. Residues: CASSLRDRGIITGELFF.

The rearrangement links TRBV7-2 to TRBJ2-7; 11 nucleotides agree with TRBD2. The CDR3 has 15 amino acids. The V gene end was trimmed by 7 bases and the J gene end by 2 bases; junction bases not matched to a gene: 7. Per the germline V gene, CDR1 is SGHTA and CDR2 is FQGNSA. The CDR3 here is CASTALAGETYEQYF. The CDR3 DNA follows: TGTGCCAGCACCGCACTAGCGGGGGAAACCTACGAGCAGTACTTC.

This chain uses TRBV5-8 with TRBJ1-1; tentative D call: TRBD1 (5 bases). Per germline, CDR1 SGHTS and CDR2 YDEGEE. With 1 base removed from V and 7 bases from J, the gap between germline ends came to 14 bases. This CDR3 comprises 14 residues. The CDR3 DNA follows: TGTGCCAGCAGCTTGATCGGTGTAAGGGGTGAAGCTTTCTTT. Amino acid sequence: CASSLIGVRGEAFF.

The V and J genes are TRBV4-2 and TRBJ2-7; no firm D call. From germline, CDR1 is LGHNA and CDR2 YNFKEQ. CDR3 length equals 15 residues. Deletions cut 0 bases from V and 2 bases from J, with 11 bases between. CDR3 protein: CASSQDPGPAYEQYF. DNA for the CDR3: TGTGCCAGCAGCCAAGATCCGGGCCCTGCCTACGAGCAGTACTTC.

On this clone itself: The same CDR3 is also encoded by other DNA sequences in this sample. This chain links TRBV28 with TRBJ2-7, with D possibly being TRBD1 (6 bases). This CDR3 spans 13 amino acids. The germline gives CDR1 MDHEN, CDR2 SYDVKM. The V gene lost 6 bases and the J gene lost 0 bases, with 9 bases spanning the gap. The CDR3 bases are TGTGCCAGCAGGGACAGAATCTCCTACGAGCAGTACTTC. Amino acid sequence: CASRDRISYEQYF.

The gene calls are TRBV9 and TRBJ2-7; 12 bases are a match to TRBD1. V was pared by 3 bases and J by 6 bases, with 7 bases of the junction left unmatched. The CDR3 extends over 15 amino acids. CDR1 and CDR2 from the germline V gene are SGDLS and YYNGEE. The DNA of the CDR3 is TGTGCCAGCAGCGCCCGGGACAGGGGGCTTGGCGAGCAGTACTTC. Protein sequence: CASSARDRGLGEQYF.

In regard to this clone: At one boundary the junction diverges from the germline segment, which might be a read error. The genes are TRBV7-9 and TRBJ2-1; D gene ambiguous. The CDR3 length is 15 residues. From germline, CDR1 is SEHNR and CDR2 FQNEAQ (reference sequence). DNA of the CDR3: TGTGCCAGCAGCCCGTGGACCGTCTCCAACAATGAGCAGTTCTTC. This codes for CASSPWTVSNNEQFF.